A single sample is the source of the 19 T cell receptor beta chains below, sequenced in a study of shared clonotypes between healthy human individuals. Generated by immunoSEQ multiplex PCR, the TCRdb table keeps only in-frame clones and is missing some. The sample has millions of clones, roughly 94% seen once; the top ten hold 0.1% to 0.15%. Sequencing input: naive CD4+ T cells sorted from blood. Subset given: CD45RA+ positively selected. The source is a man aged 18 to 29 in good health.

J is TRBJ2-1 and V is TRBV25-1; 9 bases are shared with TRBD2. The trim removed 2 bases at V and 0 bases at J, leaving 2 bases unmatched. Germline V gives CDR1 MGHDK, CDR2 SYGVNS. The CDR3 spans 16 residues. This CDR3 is CASSEQGLASYNEQFF. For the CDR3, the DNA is TGTGCCAGCAGTGAACAGGGACTAGCCTCCTACAATGAGCAGTTCTTC. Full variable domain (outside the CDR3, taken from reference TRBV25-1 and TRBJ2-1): EADIYQTPRYLVIGTGKKITLECSQTMGHDKMYWYQQDPGMELHLIHYSYGVNSTEKGDLSSESTVSRIRTEHFPLTLESARPSHTSQYLCASSEQGLASYNEQFFGPGTRLTVL.

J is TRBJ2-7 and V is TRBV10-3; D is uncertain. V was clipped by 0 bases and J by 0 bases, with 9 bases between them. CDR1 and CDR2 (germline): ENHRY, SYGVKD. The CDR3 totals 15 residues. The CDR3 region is CAISESNPSSYEQYF. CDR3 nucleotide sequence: TGTGCCATCAGTGAGTCGAACCCTAGCTCCTACGAGCAGTACTTC.

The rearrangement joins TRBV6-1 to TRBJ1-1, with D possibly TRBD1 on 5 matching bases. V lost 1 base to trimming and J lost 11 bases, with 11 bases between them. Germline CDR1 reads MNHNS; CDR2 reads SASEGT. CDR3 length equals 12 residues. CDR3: CASSEVGERAFF. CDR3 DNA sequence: TGTGCCAGCAGTGAAGTAGGGGAGAGGGCTTTCTTT.

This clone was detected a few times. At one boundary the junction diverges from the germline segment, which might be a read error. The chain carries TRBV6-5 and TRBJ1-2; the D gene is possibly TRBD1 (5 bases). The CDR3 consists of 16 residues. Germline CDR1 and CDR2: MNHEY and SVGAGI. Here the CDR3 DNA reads TGTGCCGGCAGTTACTCGCTTCGGGGGTTGGGGTATGGCTACACCTTC. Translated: CAGSYSLRGLGYGYTF.

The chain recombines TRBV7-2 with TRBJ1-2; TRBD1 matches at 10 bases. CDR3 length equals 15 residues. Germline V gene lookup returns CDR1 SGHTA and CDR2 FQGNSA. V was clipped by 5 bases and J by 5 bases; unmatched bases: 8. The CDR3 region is CASSERQGAQYGYTF. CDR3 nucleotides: TGTGCCAGCAGCGAAAGACAGGGGGCACAGTATGGCTACACCTTC.

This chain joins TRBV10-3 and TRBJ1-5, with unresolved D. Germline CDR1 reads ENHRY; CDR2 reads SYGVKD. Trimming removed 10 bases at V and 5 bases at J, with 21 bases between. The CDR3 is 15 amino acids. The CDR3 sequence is CATRGGLLRDQPQHF. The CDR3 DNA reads TGTGCCACCCGGGGAGGGCTCCTAAGGGATCAGCCCCAGCATTTT.

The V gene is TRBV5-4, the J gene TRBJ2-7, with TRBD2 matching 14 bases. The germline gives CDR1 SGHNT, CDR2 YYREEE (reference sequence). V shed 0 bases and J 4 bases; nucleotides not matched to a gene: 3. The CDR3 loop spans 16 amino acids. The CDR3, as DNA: TGTGCCAGCAGCTTGGGACTAGCGGGGGGGCGTTACGAGCAGTACTTC. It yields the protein CASSLGLAGGRYEQYF.

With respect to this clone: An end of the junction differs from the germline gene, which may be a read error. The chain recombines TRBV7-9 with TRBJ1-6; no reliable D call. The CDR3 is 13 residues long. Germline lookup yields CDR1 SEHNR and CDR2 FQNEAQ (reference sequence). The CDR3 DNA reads TGTGCCAGCAGTTTAGCGTGGAATTCACCCCTCCACTTT. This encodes CASSLAWNSPLHF.

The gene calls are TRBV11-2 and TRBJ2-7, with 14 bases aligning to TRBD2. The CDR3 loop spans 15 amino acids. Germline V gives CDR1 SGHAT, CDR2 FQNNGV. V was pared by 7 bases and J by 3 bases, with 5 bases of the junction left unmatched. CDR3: CASNTGLAGVYEQYF. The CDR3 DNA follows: TGTGCCAGCAATACGGGACTAGCGGGAGTCTACGAGCAGTACTTC.

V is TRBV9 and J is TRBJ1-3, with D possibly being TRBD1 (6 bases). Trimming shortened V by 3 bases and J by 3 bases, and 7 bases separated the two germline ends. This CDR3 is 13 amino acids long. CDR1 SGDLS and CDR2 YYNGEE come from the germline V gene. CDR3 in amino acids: CASSAGDGNTIYF. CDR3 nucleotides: TGTGCCAGCAGCGCAGGGGATGGAAACACCATATATTTT.

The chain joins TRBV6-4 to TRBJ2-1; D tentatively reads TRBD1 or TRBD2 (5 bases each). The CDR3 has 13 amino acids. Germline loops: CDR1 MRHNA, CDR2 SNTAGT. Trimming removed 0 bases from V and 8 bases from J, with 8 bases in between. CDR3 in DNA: TGTGCCAGCAGTGACTCCCGGGGCGATGAGCAGTTCTTC. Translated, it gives CASSDSRGDEQFF.

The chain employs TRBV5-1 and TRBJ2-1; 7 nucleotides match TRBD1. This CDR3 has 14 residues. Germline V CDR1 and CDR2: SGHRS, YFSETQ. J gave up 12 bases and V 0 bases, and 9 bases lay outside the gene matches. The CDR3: CASSLEGQSFGQFF. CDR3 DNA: TGCGCCAGCAGCTTGGAGGGACAGTCCTTTGGGCAGTTCTTC. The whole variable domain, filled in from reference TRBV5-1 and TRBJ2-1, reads KAGVTQTPRYLIKTRGQQVTLSCSPISGHRSVSWYQQTPGQGLQFLFEYFSETQRNKGNFPGRFSGRQFSNSRSEMNVSTLELGDSALYLCASSLEGQSFGQFFGPGTRLTVL.

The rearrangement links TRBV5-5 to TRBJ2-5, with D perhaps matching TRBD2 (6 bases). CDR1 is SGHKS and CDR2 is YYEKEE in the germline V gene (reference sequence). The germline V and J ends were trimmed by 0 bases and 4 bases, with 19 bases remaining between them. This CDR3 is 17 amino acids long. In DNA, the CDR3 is TGTGCCAGCAGCTTGGGGAGGGCAGGGAATCCTCCAGAGACCCAGTACTTC. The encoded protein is CASSLGRAGNPPETQYF.

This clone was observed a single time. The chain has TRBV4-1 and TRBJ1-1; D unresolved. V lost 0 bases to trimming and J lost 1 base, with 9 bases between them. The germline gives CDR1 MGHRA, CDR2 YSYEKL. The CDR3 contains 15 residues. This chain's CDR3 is CASSQDERGNTEAFF. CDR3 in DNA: TGCGCCAGCAGCCAAGACGAGCGGGGGAACACTGAAGCTTTCTTT.

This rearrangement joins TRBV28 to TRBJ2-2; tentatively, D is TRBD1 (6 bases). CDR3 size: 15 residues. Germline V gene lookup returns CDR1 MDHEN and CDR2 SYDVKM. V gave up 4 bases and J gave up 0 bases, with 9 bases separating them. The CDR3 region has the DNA TGTGCCAGCAGTTCCGGGACAACGAACACCGGGGAGCTGTTTTTT. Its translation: CASSSGTTNTGELFF.

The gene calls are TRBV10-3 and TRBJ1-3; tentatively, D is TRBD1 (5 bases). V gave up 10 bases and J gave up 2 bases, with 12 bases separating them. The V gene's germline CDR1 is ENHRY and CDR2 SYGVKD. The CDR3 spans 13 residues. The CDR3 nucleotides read TGTGCCAGTAACTCAGGGCCTGGAAACACCATATATTTT. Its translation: CASNSGPGNTIYF.

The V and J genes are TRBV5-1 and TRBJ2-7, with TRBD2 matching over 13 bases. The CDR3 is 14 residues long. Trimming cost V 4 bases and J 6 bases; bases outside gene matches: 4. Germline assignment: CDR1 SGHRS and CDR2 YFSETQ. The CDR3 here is CASSGTSGAGEQYF. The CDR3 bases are TGCGCCAGCAGCGGGACTAGCGGGGCTGGCGAGCAGTACTTC.

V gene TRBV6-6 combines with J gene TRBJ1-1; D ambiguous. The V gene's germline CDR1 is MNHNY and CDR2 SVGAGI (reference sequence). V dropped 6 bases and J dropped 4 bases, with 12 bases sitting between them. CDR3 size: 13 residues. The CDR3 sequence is CASSPTKVTEAFF. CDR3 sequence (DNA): TGTGCCAGCAGCCCTACAAAGGTCACTGAAGCTTTCTTT.

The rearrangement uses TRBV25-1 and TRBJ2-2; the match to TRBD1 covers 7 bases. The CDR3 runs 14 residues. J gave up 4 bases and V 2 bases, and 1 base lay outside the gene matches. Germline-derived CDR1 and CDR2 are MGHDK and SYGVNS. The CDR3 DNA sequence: TGTGCCAGCAGTGAAAGACAGGGCACCGGGGAGCTGTTTTTT. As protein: CASSERQGTGELFF. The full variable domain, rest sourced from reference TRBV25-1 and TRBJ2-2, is EADIYQTPRYLVIGTGKKITLECSQTMGHDKMYWYQQDPGMELHLIHYSYGVNSTEKGDLSSESTVSRIRTEHFPLTLESARPSHTSQYLCASSERQGTGELFFGEGSRLTVL.